These 21 T cell receptor beta chains came from one sample sequenced in a study of hypomethylating agent response in myelodysplastic syndrome. The table came from immunoSEQ multiplex PCR; TCRdb's copy has only in-frame clones and leaves some out. The repertoire holds a few thousand clones, around 82% seen once, with 5.2% in the top ten. The sequences come from bone marrow, collected before or after starting hypomethylating agent treatment for myelodysplastic syndrome (not recorded which). These receptors were obtained from a human donor with myelodysplastic syndrome.

V usage is TRBV7-9 and J usage is TRBJ2-1; possible D gene TRBD2, 5 bases. Trimming removed 5 bases from V and 3 bases from J, with 14 bases in between. Germline V gene data show CDR1 as SEHNR and CDR2 as FQNEAQ (reference sequence). The CDR3 extends over 15 amino acids. This chain's CDR3 is CASSPDTRDYNEQFF. The CDR3, as DNA: TGTGCCAGCAGCCCTGATACTAGGGACTACAATGAGCAGTTCTTC.

The rearrangement uses TRBV9 and TRBJ2-1; D perhaps matches TRBD1 (6 bases). V gave up 4 bases and J gave up 5 bases, with 13 bases separating them. CDR3 length: 14 amino acids. Germline CDR1 reads SGDLS; CDR2 reads YYNGEE. The chain's CDR3 is CASSPQGIDNEQFF. CDR3 bases: TGTGCCAGCAGCCCCCAGGGGATCGACAATGAGCAGTTCTTC. The whole variable domain, filled in from reference TRBV9 and TRBJ2-1, reads DSGVTQTPKHLITATGQRVTLRCSPRSGDLSVYWYQQSLDQGLQFLIQYYNGEERAKGNILERFSAQQFPDLHSELNLSSLELGDSALYFCASSPQGIDNEQFFGPGTRLTVL.

The chain recombines TRBV7-8 with TRBJ2-1; D call uncertain. The CDR3 is made up of 11 amino acids. The germline V and J ends were trimmed by 7 bases and 7 bases, with 8 bases remaining between them. The germline V gene has CDR1 SGHVS and CDR2 FQNEAQ. The CDR3 region is CASKDRNEQFF. In DNA, the CDR3 is TGTGCCAGCAAGGACCGGAATGAGCAGTTCTTC.

The chain carries TRBV5-6 and TRBJ2-5; no reliable D call. Trimming removed 2 bases at V and 3 bases at J, with 11 bases between. Germline V gene lookup returns CDR1 SGHDT and CDR2 YYEEEE. The CDR3 has 14 residues. In nucleotides, the CDR3 is TGTGCCAGCAGCTTAAGGGTGAAAGAAGAGACCCAGTACTTC. Residues: CASSLRVKEETQYF.

The chain links TRBV6-5 to TRBJ2-5, with D hard to call. Looked up from germline, CDR1 is MNHEY and CDR2 is SVGAGI. V was clipped by 8 bases and J by 4 bases, with 14 bases between them. The CDR3 runs 13 residues. As DNA, the CDR3 is TGTGCCAGCCCTCCCAGCCCGGGAGAGACCCAGTACTTC. This sequence encodes CASPPSPGETQYF.

The chain employs TRBV6-4 and TRBJ2-1, with TRBD2 identical over 10 bases. This CDR3 is built from 16 residues. Looked up from germline, CDR1 is MRHNA and CDR2 is SNTAGT. The V segment lost 3 bases and the J segment 5 bases; nucleotides outside the gene matches: 7. CDR3 bases: TGTGCCAGCAGTGAATTTAGCGGGGGGTATGACAATGAGCAGTTCTTC. As protein: CASSEFSGGYDNEQFF.

The J gene is TRBJ2-7, the V gene TRBV19; 7 bases map to TRBD1. J was trimmed by 2 bases and V by 3 bases; bases with no gene match: 7. This CDR3 comprises 15 residues. Germline V gene data show CDR1 as LNHDA and CDR2 as SQIVND (reference sequence). This CDR3 reads CASSIGIGGPYEQYF. In nucleotides, the CDR3 is TGTGCCAGTAGTATCGGGATAGGGGGCCCCTACGAGCAGTACTTC.

The chain joins TRBV6-6 to TRBJ1-1; TRBD1 is a possible D gene (5 bases). The germline V gene has CDR1 MNHNY and CDR2 SVGAGI (reference sequence). CDR3 length equals 15 residues. The ends were cut back, 1 base at V and 5 bases at J, with 14 bases in the middle. The CDR3 nucleotides are TGTGCCAGCAGTTACTACGGGACCAAGGGGACTGAAGCTTTCTTT. Amino acid sequence: CASSYYGTKGTEAFF.

The chain carries TRBV5-4 and TRBJ1-2; weak D call: TRBD1 (5 bases). This CDR3 is built from 15 residues. V was clipped by 4 bases and J by 1 base, with 14 bases between them. Germline V CDR1 and CDR2: SGHNT, YYREEE (reference sequence). The CDR3 region is CASSIPPQGNYGYTF. In DNA form, the CDR3 reads TGTGCCAGCAGCATACCTCCCCAGGGTAACTATGGCTACACCTTC.

J is TRBJ2-5 and V is TRBV7-8, with D maybe TRBD1 (6 bases). The germline V gene encodes CDR1 SGHVS and CDR2 FQNEAQ. The length of the CDR3 is 12 residues. Trimming removed 1 base at V and 10 bases at J, with 10 bases between. CDR3 sequence: CASSLEGGDQYF. As DNA, the CDR3 is TGTGCCAGCAGCTTAGAAGGGGGAGACCAGTACTTC.

The V gene is TRBV13, the J gene TRBJ2-1; weak D call: TRBD2 (6 bases). This CDR3 region has 15 residues. CDR1 is PRHDT and CDR2 is FYEKMQ in the germline V gene (reference sequence). With 0 bases removed from V and 0 bases from J, the gap between germline ends came to 6 bases. The CDR3 DNA is TGTGCCAGCAGCTTAGGGGGGGGCTCCTACAATGAGCAGTTCTTC. Translated, it gives CASSLGGGSYNEQFF.

This chain uses TRBV12-5 with TRBJ2-1; 12 positions match TRBD2. Per the germline V gene, CDR1 is LGHNT and CDR2 is FRNRAP. V was pared by 4 bases and J by 4 bases, with 11 bases of the junction left unmatched. The CDR3 is 18 amino acids. In DNA form, the CDR3 reads TGTGCTAGTGGTTCGACCCGACTAGCGGGAGAATCTTACAATGAGCAGTTCTTC. Translating it yields CASGSTRLAGESYNEQFF.

The chain couples TRBV28 to TRBJ1-1; D is possibly TRBD1 (5 bases). In germline, CDR1 is MDHEN, CDR2 SYDVKM. The CDR3 has 15 amino acids. V shed 6 bases and J shed 6 bases, with 20 bases lying between them. Here the CDR3 reads CASSEPPGPAAEAFF. The CDR3 nucleotides read TGTGCCAGCAGCGAACCCCCGGGACCAGCCGCTGAAGCTTTCTTT. Full variable domain (outside the CDR3, taken from reference TRBV28 and TRBJ1-1): DVKVTQSSRYLVKRTGEKVFLECVQDMDHENMFWYRQDPGLGLRLIYFSYDVKMKEKGDIPEGYSVSREKKERFSLILESASTNQTSMYLCASSEPPGPAAEAFFGQGTRLTVV.

V is TRBV28 and J is TRBJ2-7; D remains unclear. V lost 2 bases, J lost 4 bases, and 15 bases lay in between. Germline lookup yields CDR1 MDHEN and CDR2 SYDVKM. The CDR3 is made up of 15 amino acids. The CDR3 coding sequence is TGTGCCAGCAGTTTACGTGCTCCCCTGGGATACGAGCAGTACTTC. This sequence encodes CASSLRAPLGYEQYF.

The chain recombines TRBV4-1 with TRBJ2-1, with D unresolved. CDR1 and CDR2 (germline): MGHRA, YSYEKL. This CDR3 spans 18 amino acids. Trimming removed 0 bases from V and 0 bases from J, with 15 bases in between. The CDR3 loop is CASSQDSGGEASYNEQFF. The DNA for the CDR3 is TGCGCCAGCAGCCAAGACTCGGGTGGTGAGGCCTCCTACAATGAGCAGTTCTTC.

This clone showed up just a few times. V is TRBV19 and J is TRBJ1-5; TRBD1 might be the D (6 bases). This CDR3 is 15 amino acids long. V was shortened by 5 bases and J by 7 bases, with 18 bases between the two germline ends. Per the germline V gene, CDR1 is LNHDA and CDR2 is SQIVND (reference sequence). The DNA for the CDR3 is TGTGCCAGTAGTGCGGGGGAGGGAAGGGGGCAGCCCCAGCATTTT. Translated, it gives CASSAGEGRGQPQHF.

This chain links TRBV28 with TRBJ1-1; D call uncertain. Germline CDR1 MDHEN, CDR2 SYDVKM. Deletions cut 2 bases from V and 8 bases from J, with 9 bases between. This CDR3 contains 12 residues. In DNA, the CDR3 is TGTGCCAGCAGTTTAACACTTTCCGAAGCTTTCTTT. It codes for CASSLTLSEAFF.

V usage is TRBV30 and J usage is TRBJ2-2, with D uncertain. This CDR3 comprises 12 residues. From germline, CDR1 is GTSNPN and CDR2 SVGIG (reference sequence). V shed 8 bases and J shed 3 bases, with 10 bases lying between them. CDR3 in amino acids: CAANLYTGELFF. The CDR3 DNA sequence: TGTGCCGCCAATCTTTACACCGGGGAGCTGTTTTTT.

The chain combines TRBV25-1 with TRBJ2-3, with D maybe TRBD2 (5 bases). This CDR3 is 16 amino acids long. Trimming removed 5 bases at V and 2 bases at J, with 17 bases between. Germline V gives CDR1 MGHDK, CDR2 SYGVNS. This chain's CDR3 is CASSLPSGGFTDTQYF. CDR3 DNA: TGTGCCAGCAGTCTCCCGAGCGGAGGATTCACAGATACGCAGTATTTT. The whole variable domain, remainder taken from reference TRBV25-1 and TRBJ2-3, is EADIYQTPRYLVIGTGKKITLECSQTMGHDKMYWYQQDPGMELHLIHYSYGVNSTEKGDLSSESTVSRIRTEHFPLTLESARPSHTSQYLCASSLPSGGFTDTQYFGPGTRLTVL.

V is TRBV28 and J is TRBJ2-3, with no clear D. The CDR3 covers 12 residues. Germline V CDR1 and CDR2: MDHEN, SYDVKM. V shed 2 bases and J shed 3 bases, with 3 bases lying between them. The CDR3 region has the DNA TGTGCCAGCAGTTTAGGGACAGATACGCAGTATTTT. Protein: CASSLGTDTQYF.

The genes are TRBV27 and TRBJ1-1, with D uncertain. V was trimmed by 6 bases and J by 0 bases, leaving 14 bases between them. Germline V lookup: CDR1 MNHEY, CDR2 SMNVEV (reference sequence). CDR3 length: 15 residues. The CDR3 protein is CASRRRVGMNTEAFF. CDR3 bases: TGTGCCAGCAGGAGGAGAGTAGGGATGAACACTGAAGCTTTCTTT.